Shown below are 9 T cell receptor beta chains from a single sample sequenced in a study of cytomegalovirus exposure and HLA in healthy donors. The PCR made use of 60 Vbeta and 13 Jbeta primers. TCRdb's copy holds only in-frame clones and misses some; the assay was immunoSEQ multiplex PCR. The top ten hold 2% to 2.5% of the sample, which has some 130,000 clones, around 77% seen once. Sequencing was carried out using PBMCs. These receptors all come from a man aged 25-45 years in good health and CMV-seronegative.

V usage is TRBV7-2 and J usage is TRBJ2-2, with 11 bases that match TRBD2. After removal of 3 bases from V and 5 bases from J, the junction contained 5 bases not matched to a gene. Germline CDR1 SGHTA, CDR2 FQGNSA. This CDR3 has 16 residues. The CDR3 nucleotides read TGTGCCAGCAGCTTTTTCAGACTAGCGGGAACCGGGGAGCTGTTTTTT. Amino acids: CASSFFRLAGTGELFF.

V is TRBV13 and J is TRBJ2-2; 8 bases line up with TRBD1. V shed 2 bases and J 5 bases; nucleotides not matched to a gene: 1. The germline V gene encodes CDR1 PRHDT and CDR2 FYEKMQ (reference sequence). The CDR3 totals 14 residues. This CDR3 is CASSLRQGTGELFF. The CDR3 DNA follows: TGTGCCAGCAGCTTAAGACAGGGGACCGGGGAGCTGTTTTTT.

The CDR3: CATSRDGTGRGQPQHF. As DNA, the CDR3 is TGTGCCACCAGCAGAGATGGGACAGGGAGAGGCCAGCCCCAGCATTTT. The V and J genes are TRBV15 and TRBJ1-5; 9 bases map to TRBD1. CDR1 is LNHNV and CDR2 is YYDKDF in the germline V gene (reference sequence). The CDR3 runs to 16 residues. V lost 0 bases, J lost 7 bases, and 7 bases stayed unmatched.

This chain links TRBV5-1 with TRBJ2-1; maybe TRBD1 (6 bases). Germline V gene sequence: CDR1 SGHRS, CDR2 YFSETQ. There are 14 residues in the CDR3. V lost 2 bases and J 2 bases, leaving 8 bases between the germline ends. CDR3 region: CASSLTGPYNEQFF. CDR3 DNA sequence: TGCGCCAGCAGCTTAACAGGGCCCTACAATGAGCAGTTCTTC.

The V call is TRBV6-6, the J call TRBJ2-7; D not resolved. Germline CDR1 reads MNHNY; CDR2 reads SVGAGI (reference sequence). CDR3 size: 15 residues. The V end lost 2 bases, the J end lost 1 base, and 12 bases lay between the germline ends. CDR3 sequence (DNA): TGTGCCAGCAGTTACCAAGTTGACGGGTCCTACGAGCAGTACTTC. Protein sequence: CASSYQVDGSYEQYF.

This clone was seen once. CDR3 DNA sequence: TGTGCCAGCAGCTCGCGGACAGGTACGAACACTGAAGCTTTCTTT. This translates into CASSSRTGTNTEAFF. The chain uses TRBV7-2 and TRBJ1-1, with TRBD1 matching over 7 bases. Germline loops: CDR1 SGHTA, CDR2 FQGNSA. This CDR3 has 15 amino acids. The V and J ends lost 4 bases and 1 base, in that order; junction bases with no gene match: 6.

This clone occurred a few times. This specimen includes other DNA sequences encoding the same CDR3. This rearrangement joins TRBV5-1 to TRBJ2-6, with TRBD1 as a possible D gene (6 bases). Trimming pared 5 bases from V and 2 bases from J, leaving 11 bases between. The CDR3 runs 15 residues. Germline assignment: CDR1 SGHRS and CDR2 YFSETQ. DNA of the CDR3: TGCGCCAGCAGTACCGGGACAACTGGGGCCAACGTCCTGACTTTC. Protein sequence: CASSTGTTGANVLTF. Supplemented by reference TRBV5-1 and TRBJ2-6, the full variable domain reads KAGVTQTPRYLIKTRGQQVTLSCSPISGHRSVSWYQQTPGQGLQFLFEYFSETQRNKGNFPGRFSGRQFSNSRSEMNVSTLELGDSALYLCASSTGTTGANVLTFGAGSRLTVL.

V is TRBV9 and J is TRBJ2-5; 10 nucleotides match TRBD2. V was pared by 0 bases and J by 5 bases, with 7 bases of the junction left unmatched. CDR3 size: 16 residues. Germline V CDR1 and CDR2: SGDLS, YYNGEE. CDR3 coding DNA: TGTGCCAGCAGCGTAGAAAGCGGGAGGGCCGGGGAGACCCAGTACTTC. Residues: CASSVESGRAGETQYF.

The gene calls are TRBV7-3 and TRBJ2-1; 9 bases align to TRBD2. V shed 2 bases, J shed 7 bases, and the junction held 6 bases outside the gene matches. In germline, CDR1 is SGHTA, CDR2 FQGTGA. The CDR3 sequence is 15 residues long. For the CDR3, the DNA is TGTGCCAGCAGCTTAGTGGGGACTAGCATTAATGAGCAGTTCTTC. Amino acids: CASSLVGTSINEQFF.